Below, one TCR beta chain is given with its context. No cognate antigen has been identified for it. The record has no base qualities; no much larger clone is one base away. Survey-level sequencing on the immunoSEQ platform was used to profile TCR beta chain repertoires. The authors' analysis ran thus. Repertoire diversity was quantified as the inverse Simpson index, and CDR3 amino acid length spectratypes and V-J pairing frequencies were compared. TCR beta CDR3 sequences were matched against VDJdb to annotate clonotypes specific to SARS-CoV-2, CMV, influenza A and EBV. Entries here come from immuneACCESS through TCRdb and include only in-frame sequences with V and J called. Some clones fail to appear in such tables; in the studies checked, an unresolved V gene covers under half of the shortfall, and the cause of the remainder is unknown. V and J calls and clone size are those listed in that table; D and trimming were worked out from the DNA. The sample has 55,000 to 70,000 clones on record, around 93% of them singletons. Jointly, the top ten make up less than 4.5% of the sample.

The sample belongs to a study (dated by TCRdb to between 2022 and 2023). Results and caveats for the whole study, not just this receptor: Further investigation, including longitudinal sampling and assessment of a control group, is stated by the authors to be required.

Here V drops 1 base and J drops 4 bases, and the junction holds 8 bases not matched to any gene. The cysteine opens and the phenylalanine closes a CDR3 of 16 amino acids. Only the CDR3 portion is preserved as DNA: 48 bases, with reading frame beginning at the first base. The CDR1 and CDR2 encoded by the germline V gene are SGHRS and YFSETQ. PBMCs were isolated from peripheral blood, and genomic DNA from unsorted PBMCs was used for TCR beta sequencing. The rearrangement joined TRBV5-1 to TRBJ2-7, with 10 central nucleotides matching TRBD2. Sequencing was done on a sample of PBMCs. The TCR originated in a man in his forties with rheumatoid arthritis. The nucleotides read TGCGCCAGCAGCTTGTCGCTAGCGGGAGAATGGTACGAGCAGTACTTC. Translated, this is CASSLSLAGEWYEQYF.